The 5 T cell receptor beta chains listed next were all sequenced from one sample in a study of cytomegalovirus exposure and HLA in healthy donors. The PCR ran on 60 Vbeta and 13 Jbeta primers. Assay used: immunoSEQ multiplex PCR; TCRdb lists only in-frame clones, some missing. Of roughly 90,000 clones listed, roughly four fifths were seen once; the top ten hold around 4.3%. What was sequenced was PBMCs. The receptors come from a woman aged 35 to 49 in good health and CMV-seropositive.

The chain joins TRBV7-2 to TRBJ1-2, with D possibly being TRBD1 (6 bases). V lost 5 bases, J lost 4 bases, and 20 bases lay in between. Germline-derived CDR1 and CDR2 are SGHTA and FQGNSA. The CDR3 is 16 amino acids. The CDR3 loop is CASSLERGGAIYGYTF. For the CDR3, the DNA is TGTGCCAGCAGCCTCGAACGGGGGGGCGCTATCTATGGCTACACCTTC.

Written as DNA, the CDR3 is TGTGCCAGCAGCCCACTGAATATGGGGAGACTAGCGGGAGGTACCGGGGAGCTGTTTTTT. It is translated as CASSPLNMGRLAGGTGELFF. V and J are TRBV7-3 and TRBJ2-2; 13 bases agree with TRBD2. The CDR3 consists of 20 residues. V trimming: 5 bases; J trimming: 5 bases; junction bases outside the gene matches: 17. Germline V gene lookup returns CDR1 SGHTA and CDR2 FQGTGA.

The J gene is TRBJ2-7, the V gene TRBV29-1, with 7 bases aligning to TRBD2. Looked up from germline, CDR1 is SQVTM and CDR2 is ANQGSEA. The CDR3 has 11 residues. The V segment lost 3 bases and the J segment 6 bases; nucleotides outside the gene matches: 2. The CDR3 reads CSVEREFEQYF. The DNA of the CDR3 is TGCAGCGTTGAGCGGGAGTTCGAGCAGTACTTC.

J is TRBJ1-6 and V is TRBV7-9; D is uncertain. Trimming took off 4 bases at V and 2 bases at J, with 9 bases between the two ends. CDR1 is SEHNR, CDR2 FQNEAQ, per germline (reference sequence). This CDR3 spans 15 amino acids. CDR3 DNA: TGTGCCAGCAGCTCCGGGAGTCCCTATAATTCACCCCTCCACTTT. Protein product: CASSSGSPYNSPLHF.

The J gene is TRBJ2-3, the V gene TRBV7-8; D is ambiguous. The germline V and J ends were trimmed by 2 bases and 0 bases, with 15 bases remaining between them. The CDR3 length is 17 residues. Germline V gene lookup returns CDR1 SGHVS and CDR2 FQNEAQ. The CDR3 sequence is CASSLRLTFTSTDTQYF. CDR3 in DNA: TGTGCCAGCAGCTTACGATTAACTTTCACTAGCACAGATACGCAGTATTTT.